The next 26 T cell receptor beta chains were all read from a single sample in a study of OX40 agonist ivuxolimab in advanced cancers. Sequencing used immunoSEQ multiplex PCR; TCRdb keeps in-frame clones, though not all of them. The sample consists of some 55,000 clones, about four fifths of them appearing once. The sequencing used CD4+ or CD8+ T cells sorted from blood, collected in a trial of the OX40 agonist ivuxolimab. The receptors shown here come from an adult with an advanced solid tumor such as melanoma, head and neck, liver or kidney cancer.

The chain couples TRBV5-4 to TRBJ1-4; TRBD1 agrees at 11 bases. Trimming at V came to 2 bases and at J to 2 bases, leaving 8 bases not matched to a gene. The CDR3 extends over 18 amino acids. Germline V gene lookup returns CDR1 SGHNT and CDR2 YYREEE (reference sequence). The CDR3 is CASSFGQGAGGTNEKLFF. The CDR3 nucleotides read TGTGCCAGCAGCTTCGGACAGGGGGCGGGTGGGACTAATGAAAAACTGTTTTTT.

This chain uses TRBV28 with TRBJ1-4, with D perhaps TRBD1 (5 bases). Trimming shortened V by 5 bases and J by 1 base, and 14 bases separated the two germline ends. This CDR3 spans 16 amino acids. Per germline, CDR1 MDHEN and CDR2 SYDVKM. The CDR3 reads CASSTPGRGTNEKLFF. CDR3 coding DNA: TGTGCCAGCAGTACCCCGGGACGGGGAACTAATGAAAAACTGTTTTTT. Variable domain in full (rest from reference TRBV28 and TRBJ1-4): DVKVTQSSRYLVKRTGEKVFLECVQDMDHENMFWYRQDPGLGLRLIYFSYDVKMKEKGDIPEGYSVSREKKERFSLILESASTNQTSMYLCASSTPGRGTNEKLFFGSGTQLSVL.

V and J are TRBV2 and TRBJ1-4; 7 nucleotides match TRBD1. Trimming at V came to 7 bases and at J to 6 bases, leaving 11 bases not matched to a gene. From germline, CDR1 is SNHLY and CDR2 FYNNEI. This CDR3 comprises 15 residues. This CDR3 is CASTHGTGVHEKLFF. CDR3 DNA sequence: TGTGCCAGCACCCATGGTACAGGGGTGCATGAAAAACTGTTTTTT. The complete variable domain, with remaining parts taken from reference TRBV2 and TRBJ1-4, reads EPEVTQTPSHQVTQMGQEVILRCVPISNHLYFYWYRQILGQKVEFLVSFYNNEISEKSEIFDDQFSVERPDGSNFTLKIRSTKLEDSAMYFCASTHGTGVHEKLFFGSGTQLSVL.

The genes are TRBV29-1 and TRBJ2-7; the D call may be TRBD1 or TRBD2 (7 bases each). Germline CDR1 reads SQVTM; CDR2 reads ANQGSEA. Trimming cost V 3 bases and J 4 bases, with 10 bases left between them. CDR3 size: 12 residues. The CDR3 coding sequence is TGCAGCGTTGACAGGGGGGGGTACGAGCAGTACTTC. Protein: CSVDRGGYEQYF.

The CDR3 bases are TGTGCCAGCAGCCAAGATCGTCGACTAGCGGGAGACAATGAGCAGTTCTTC. Translating it yields CASSQDRRLAGDNEQFF. This rearrangement joins TRBV4-2 to TRBJ2-1, with TRBD2 matching 12 bases. Germline lookup yields CDR1 LGHNA and CDR2 YNFKEQ. The V and J ends lost 0 bases and 5 bases, in that order; junction bases with no gene match: 5. The CDR3 extends over 17 amino acids.

The CDR3 coding sequence is TGTGCCAGCAGCGCCGGACAGGGAAATCAGCCCCAGCATTTT. Translated, it gives CASSAGQGNQPQHF. The chain recombines TRBV9 with TRBJ1-5; 8 bases map to TRBD1. CDR3 length: 14 residues. Looked up from germline, CDR1 is SGDLS and CDR2 is YYNGEE. The V gene end was trimmed by 3 bases and the J gene end by 4 bases; junction bases not matched to a gene: 3.

The chain is built from TRBV28 and TRBJ1-5; 12 bases fit TRBD1. Germline-derived CDR1 and CDR2 are MDHEN and SYDVKM. V shed 7 bases and J 6 bases; nucleotides not matched to a gene: 4. The CDR3 consists of 14 residues. CDR3 region: CASTRDRGLQPQHF. CDR3 in DNA: TGTGCCAGCACCCGGGACAGGGGGCTTCAGCCCCAGCATTTT.

This clone showed up just once. The chain recombines TRBV2 with TRBJ2-2; TRBD2 might be the D (6 bases). The length of the CDR3 is 14 residues. The V end was cut by 9 bases, the J end by 1 base, with 12 bases between. The germline CDR1 and CDR2 sequences are SNHLY and FYNNEI. CDR3: CARAKGGNTGELFF. The CDR3 DNA follows: TGTGCCAGGGCAAAGGGAGGGAACACCGGGGAGCTGTTTTTT.

This clone was seen a single time. The chain uses TRBV18 and TRBJ2-6; 8 nucleotides line up with TRBD2. This CDR3 is 16 amino acids long. The ends lost 3 bases at V and 4 bases at J; junction bases unmatched: 5. The V gene's germline CDR1 is KGHSH and CDR2 LQKENI. CDR3 nucleotide sequence: TGTGCCAGCTCACCCGGCGGGGGGTCCGGGGCCAACGTCCTGACTTTC. As protein: CASSPGGGSGANVLTF.

This clone has more than one count but fewer than ten. V is TRBV7-9 and J is TRBJ2-7; TRBD2 matches 11 bases. V lost 5 bases to trimming and J lost 2 bases; unmatched junction nucleotides: 8. The CDR3 is 16 residues long. Per germline, CDR1 SEHNR and CDR2 FQNEAQ (reference sequence). The CDR3 region is CASSPHSGRGTYEQYF. The CDR3, as DNA: TGTGCCAGCAGCCCACATAGCGGGAGGGGAACCTACGAGCAGTACTTC.

The rearrangement joins TRBV11-3 to TRBJ2-7; the match to TRBD2 covers 8 bases. This CDR3 spans 15 amino acids. J gave up 2 bases and V 1 base, and 4 bases lay outside the gene matches. CDR1 SGHNT and CDR2 YENEEA come from the germline V gene. The chain's CDR3 is CASSLGVSGAYEQYF. The CDR3, as DNA: TGTGCCAGCAGCTTAGGGGTTAGCGGGGCCTACGAGCAGTACTTC.

This clone was recorded only once. The chain couples TRBV18 to TRBJ2-7; D remains unclear. With 2 bases removed from V and 3 bases from J, the gap between germline ends came to 8 bases. CDR1 and CDR2 (germline): KGHSH, LQKENI. The CDR3 spans 13 residues. The CDR3 region is CASSPAAGYEQYF. The CDR3, as DNA: TGTGCCAGCTCACCAGCGGCTGGCTACGAGCAGTACTTC.

This chain uses TRBV11-2 with TRBJ1-1, with D maybe TRBD1 (5 bases). The germline CDR1 and CDR2 sequences are SGHAT and FQNNGV. This CDR3 has 13 amino acids. V dropped 0 bases and J dropped 4 bases, with 6 bases sitting between them. The CDR3 loop reads CASSLDRATEAFF. The CDR3 nucleotides read TGTGCCAGCAGCTTAGACAGGGCCACTGAAGCTTTCTTT. The full variable domain, its missing parts supplied by reference TRBV11-2 and TRBJ1-1, is EAGVAQSPRYKIIEKRQSVAFWCNPISGHATLYWYQQILGQGPKLLIQFQNNGVVDDSQLPKDRFSAERLKGVDSTLKIQPAKLEDSAVYLCASSLDRATEAFFGQGTRLTVV.

The CDR3 loop is CSVENARSSYNEQFF. CDR3 DNA: TGCAGCGTTGAAAACGCCAGGAGCTCCTACAATGAGCAGTTCTTC. J is TRBJ2-1 and V is TRBV29-1; D is undetermined. The V end lost 2 bases, the J end lost 0 bases, and 11 bases lay between the germline ends. The CDR3 sequence is 15 residues long. The germline V gene has CDR1 SQVTM and CDR2 ANQGSEA.

The genes are TRBV9 and TRBJ2-1; 11 bases match TRBD2. CDR3 length: 18 residues. Germline trimming cut 0 bases from V and 0 bases from J; bases unmatched to any gene: 5. Germline assignment: CDR1 SGDLS and CDR2 YYNGEE. CDR3 bases: TGTGCCAGCAGCGTAGGACTAGCGGGGTACAGCTCCTACAATGAGCAGTTCTTC. Translating gives CASSVGLAGYSSYNEQFF.

The rearrangement uses TRBV5-1 and TRBJ2-1; 11 positions agree with TRBD2. V was clipped by 0 bases and J by 5 bases; unmatched bases: 4. This CDR3 is built from 16 residues. Germline-derived CDR1 and CDR2 are SGHRS and YFSETQ. The CDR3 nucleotides are TGCGCCAGCAGCTTGGGTGGGACTAGCGGTAACAATGAGCAGTTCTTC. Translation: CASSLGGTSGNNEQFF.

V is TRBV6-1 and J is TRBJ1-3, with TRBD1 as a possible D gene (5 bases). This CDR3 contains 15 residues. V lost 0 bases and J 0 bases, leaving 6 bases between the germline ends. Germline V gene data show CDR1 as MNHNS and CDR2 as SASEGT. In DNA, the CDR3 is TGTGCCAGCAGTGAAGCGGGGCACTCTGGAAACACCATATATTTT. The encoded protein is CASSEAGHSGNTIYF.

This chain joins TRBV30 and TRBJ1-2; D is possibly TRBD1 (5 bases). Germline V gene sequence: CDR1 GTSNPN, CDR2 SVGIG (reference sequence). The CDR3 has 14 amino acids. Trimming pared 0 bases from V and 9 bases from J, leaving 17 bases between. CDR3 DNA sequence: TGTGCCTGGAGTGTACGGCCAGGGAGGTTGCGCTACACCTTC. Translation gives CAWSVRPGRLRYTF.

In its sample, this clone was seen a few times. The V call is TRBV30, the J call TRBJ2-5, with 7 bases lining up with TRBD1. The CDR3 runs 14 residues. CDR1 is GTSNPN, CDR2 SVGIG, per germline (reference sequence). After removal of 3 bases from V and 2 bases from J, the junction contained 6 bases not matched to a gene. The CDR3 region has the DNA TGTGCCTGGAGACTCGGGACAGCTCAAGAGACCCAGTACTTC. Its translation: CAWRLGTAQETQYF.

The chain recombines TRBV6-5 with TRBJ1-2; D gene unclear. Trimming took off 6 bases at V and 9 bases at J, with 14 bases between the two ends. Germline V lookup: CDR1 MNHEY, CDR2 SVGAGI. The CDR3 extends over 12 amino acids. CDR3 region: CASSLDRGSYTF. CDR3 coding DNA: TGTGCCAGCAGCCTTGACCGTGGGAGCTACACCTTC.

This clone was picked up one time. At the DNA level, this CDR3 is encoded by other sequences in the same sample as well. The chain joins TRBV7-9 to TRBJ1-1; D gene uncertain. The CDR3 runs 13 residues. Germline V gives CDR1 SEHNR, CDR2 FQNEAQ (reference sequence). V lost 5 bases and J 1 base, leaving 8 bases between the germline ends. CDR3 in amino acids: CASSPRRNTEAFF. In DNA, the CDR3 is TGTGCCAGCAGCCCGCGCCGGAACACTGAAGCTTTCTTT.

DNA of the CDR3: TGTGCCAGCAGCCAGTTAGCGGGAGGGCTCCGGAATGAGCAGTTCTTC. Translating gives CASSQLAGGLRNEQFF. The chain joins TRBV14 to TRBJ2-1; the match to TRBD2 covers 11 bases. Germline CDR1 reads SGHDN; CDR2 reads FVKESK. Trimming at V came to 3 bases and at J to 7 bases, leaving 8 bases not matched to a gene. The CDR3 has 16 amino acids.

J is TRBJ1-5 and V is TRBV2; D remains unclear. Trimming removed 7 bases at V and 6 bases at J, with 13 bases between. CDR1 and CDR2 from the germline V gene are SNHLY and FYNNEI. The CDR3 sequence is 13 residues long. The CDR3 region is CASNPGSGQPQHF. The DNA of the CDR3 is TGTGCCAGCAATCCGGGCTCGGGTCAGCCCCAGCATTTT.

J is TRBJ1-3 and V is TRBV19, with D hard to call. The CDR3 has 15 amino acids. Trimming cost V 5 bases and J 2 bases, with 13 bases left between them. Looked up from germline, CDR1 is LNHDA and CDR2 is SQIVND (reference sequence). Here the CDR3 DNA reads TGTGCCAGTAGTCCCCAGGCGTCTCCTGGAAACACCATATATTTT. It yields the protein CASSPQASPGNTIYF. The full variable domain, its missing parts supplied by reference TRBV19 and TRBJ1-3, is DGGITQSPKYLFRKEGQNVTLSCEQNLNHDAMYWYRQDPGQGLRLIYYSQIVNDFQKGDIAEGYSVSREKKESFPLTVTSAQKNPTAFYLCASSPQASPGNTIYFGEGSWLTVV.

The chain combines TRBV6-1 with TRBJ1-1; D is unclear. The germline V gene has CDR1 MNHNS and CDR2 SASEGT. V lost 2 bases and J 2 bases, leaving 12 bases between the germline ends. The CDR3 is made up of 15 amino acids. CDR3: CASSEIRTINTEAFF. The CDR3 DNA sequence: TGTGCCAGCAGTGAAATTCGTACGATAAACACTGAAGCTTTCTTT.

The rearrangement joins TRBV5-6 to TRBJ2-7; D is perhaps TRBD1 (6 bases). From germline, CDR1 is SGHDT and CDR2 YYEEEE. CDR3 size: 13 residues. Trimming pared 4 bases from V and 1 base from J, leaving 9 bases between. The CDR3 loop is CASSRTGSYEQYF. The CDR3 region has the DNA TGTGCCAGCAGCCGTACAGGGTCCTACGAGCAGTACTTC.